This passage covers 3 T cell receptor beta chains from one sample sequenced in a study of cytomegalovirus exposure and HLA in healthy donors. In the PCR, 60 Vbeta and 13 Jbeta primers were used. This table comes from immunoSEQ multiplex PCR, and its TCRdb copy is limited to in-frame clones, with some not included. The table for this sample gives about 200,000 clones. Material: PBMCs. The receptors were sampled from a girl aged 2 to 9 in good health and CMV-seropositive.

A remark on this clone: The junction and the germline gene differ at one end; a read error may be behind it. The chain recombines TRBV11-2 with TRBJ1-1, with a weak D call TRBD1 (5 bases). There are 17 residues in the CDR3. Germline V gene sequence: CDR1 SGHAT, CDR2 FQNNGV. The CDR3 sequence is CAGSYKEPGLPNTEAFF. CDR3 nucleotides: TGTGCCGGCAGCTATAAGGAACCGGGACTGCCGAACACTGAAGCTTTCTTT.

The chain is built from TRBV11-2 and TRBJ2-2, with 7 bases matching TRBD2. CDR1 and CDR2 (germline): SGHAT, FQNNGV. The CDR3 covers 16 residues. The J segment lost 5 bases and the V segment lost 5 bases, leaving 11 bases of the junction unmatched. The CDR3 sequence is CASSELVAGATGELFF. For the CDR3, the DNA is TGTGCCAGCAGCGAGCTCGTCGCGGGAGCTACCGGGGAGCTGTTTTTT.

V usage is TRBV18 and J usage is TRBJ2-5, with a possible D match to TRBD2 (6 bases). V was cut by 2 bases and J by 5 bases, with 12 bases left in between. CDR3 length: 14 residues. The germline CDR1 and CDR2 sequences are KGHSH and LQKENI. For the CDR3, the DNA is TGTGCCAGCTCACCATCGGGGGAGAGGGAGACCCAGTACTTC. It translates to CASSPSGERETQYF.